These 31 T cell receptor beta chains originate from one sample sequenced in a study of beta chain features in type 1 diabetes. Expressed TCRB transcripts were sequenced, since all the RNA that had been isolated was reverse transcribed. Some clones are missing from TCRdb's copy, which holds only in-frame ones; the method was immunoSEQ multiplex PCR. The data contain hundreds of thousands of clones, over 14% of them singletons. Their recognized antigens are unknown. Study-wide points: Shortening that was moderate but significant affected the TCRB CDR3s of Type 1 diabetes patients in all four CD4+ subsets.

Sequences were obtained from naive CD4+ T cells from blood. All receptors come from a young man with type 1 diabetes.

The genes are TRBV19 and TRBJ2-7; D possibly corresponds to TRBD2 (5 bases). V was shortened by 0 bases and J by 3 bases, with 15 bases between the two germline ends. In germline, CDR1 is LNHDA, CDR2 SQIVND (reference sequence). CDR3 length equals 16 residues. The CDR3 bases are TGTGCCAGTAGTATAGAGACCCGGCGAGGGAGCTACGAGCAGTACTTC. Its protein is CASSIETRRGSYEQYF.

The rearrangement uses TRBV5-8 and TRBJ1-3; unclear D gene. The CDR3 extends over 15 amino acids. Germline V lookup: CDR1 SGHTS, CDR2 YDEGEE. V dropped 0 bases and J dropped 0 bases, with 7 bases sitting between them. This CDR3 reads CASSLGQYSGNTIYF. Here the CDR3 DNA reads TGTGCCAGCAGCTTGGGCCAGTACTCTGGAAACACCATATATTTT. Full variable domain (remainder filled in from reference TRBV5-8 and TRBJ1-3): EAGVTQSPTHLIKTRGQQATLRCSPISGHTSVYWYQQALGLGLQFLLWYDEGEERNRGNFPPRFSGRQFPNYSSELNVNALELEDSALYLCASSLGQYSGNTIYFGEGSWLTVV.

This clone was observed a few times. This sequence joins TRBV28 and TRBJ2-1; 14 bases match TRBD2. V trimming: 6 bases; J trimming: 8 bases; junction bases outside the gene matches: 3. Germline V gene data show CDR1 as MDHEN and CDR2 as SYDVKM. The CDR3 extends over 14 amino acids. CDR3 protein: CASRTSGGADEQFF. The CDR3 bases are TGTGCCAGCAGGACTAGCGGGGGGGCCGATGAGCAGTTCTTC.

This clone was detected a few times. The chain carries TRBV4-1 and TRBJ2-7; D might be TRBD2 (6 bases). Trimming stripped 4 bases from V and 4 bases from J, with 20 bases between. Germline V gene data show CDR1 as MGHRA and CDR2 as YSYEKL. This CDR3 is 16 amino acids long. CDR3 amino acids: CASSLSTSGPSYEQYF. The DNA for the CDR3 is TGCGCCAGCAGCCTTTCGACTAGTGGCCCATCTTACGAGCAGTACTTC.

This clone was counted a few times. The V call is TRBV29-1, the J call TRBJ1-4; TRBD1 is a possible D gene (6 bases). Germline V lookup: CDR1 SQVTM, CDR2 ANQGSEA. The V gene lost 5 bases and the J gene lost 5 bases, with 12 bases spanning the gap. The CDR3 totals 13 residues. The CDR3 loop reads CSVLRDINEKLFF. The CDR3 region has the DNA TGCAGCGTTCTTCGGGACATAAATGAAAAACTGTTTTTT.

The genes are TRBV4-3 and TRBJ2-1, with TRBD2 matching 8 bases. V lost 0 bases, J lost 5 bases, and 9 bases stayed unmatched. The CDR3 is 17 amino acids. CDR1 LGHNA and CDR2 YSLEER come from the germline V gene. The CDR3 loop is CASSQDWVAGWNNEQFF. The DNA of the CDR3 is TGCGCCAGCAGCCAAGATTGGGTAGCGGGGTGGAACAATGAGCAGTTCTTC.

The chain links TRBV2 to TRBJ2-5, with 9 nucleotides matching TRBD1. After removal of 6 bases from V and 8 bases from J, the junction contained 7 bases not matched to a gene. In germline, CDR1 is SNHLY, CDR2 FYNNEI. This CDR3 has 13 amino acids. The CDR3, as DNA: TGTGCCAGCAGCGCGGGACAGGGTGGCACCCAGTACTTC. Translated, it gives CASSAGQGGTQYF. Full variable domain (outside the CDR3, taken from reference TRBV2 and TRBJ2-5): EPEVTQTPSHQVTQMGQEVILRCVPISNHLYFYWYRQILGQKVEFLVSFYNNEISEKSEIFDDQFSVERPDGSNFTLKIRSTKLEDSAMYFCASSAGQGGTQYFGPGTRLLVL.

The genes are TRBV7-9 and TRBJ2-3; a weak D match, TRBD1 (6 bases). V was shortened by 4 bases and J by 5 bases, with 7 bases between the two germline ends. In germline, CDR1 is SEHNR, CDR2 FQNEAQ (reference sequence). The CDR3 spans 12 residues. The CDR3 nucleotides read TGTGCCAGCAGCTCACAGGGAGATACGCAGTATTTT. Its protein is CASSSQGDTQYF.

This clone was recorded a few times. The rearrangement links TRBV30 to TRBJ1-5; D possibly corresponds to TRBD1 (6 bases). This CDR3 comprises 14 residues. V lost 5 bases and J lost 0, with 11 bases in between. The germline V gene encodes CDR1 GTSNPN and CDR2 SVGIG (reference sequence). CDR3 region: CAWERQASNQPQHF. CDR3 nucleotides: TGTGCCTGGGAGAGACAGGCTAGCAATCAGCCCCAGCATTTT.

CDR3 protein: CASSQAYRVNTEAFF. The CDR3 nucleotides read TGTGCCAGCAGCCAAGCATACAGGGTGAACACTGAAGCTTTCTTT. The V call is TRBV14, the J call TRBJ1-1; D possibly corresponds to TRBD1 (6 bases). CDR3 length equals 15 residues. Between the trimmed V and J ends, which lost 1 base and 0 bases, there was a span of 9 bases. From germline, CDR1 is SGHDN and CDR2 FVKESK.

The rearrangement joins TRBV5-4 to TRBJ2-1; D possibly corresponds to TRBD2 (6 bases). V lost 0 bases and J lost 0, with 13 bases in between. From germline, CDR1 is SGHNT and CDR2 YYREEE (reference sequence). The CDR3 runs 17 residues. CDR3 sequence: CASSLGATGSSYNEQFF. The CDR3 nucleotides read TGTGCCAGCAGCTTGGGAGCTACCGGGAGCTCCTACAATGAGCAGTTCTTC.

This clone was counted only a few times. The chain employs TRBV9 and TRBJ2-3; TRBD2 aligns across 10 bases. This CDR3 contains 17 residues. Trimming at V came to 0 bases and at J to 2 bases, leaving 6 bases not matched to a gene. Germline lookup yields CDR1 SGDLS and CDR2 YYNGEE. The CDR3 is CASSVGASGGHTDTQYF. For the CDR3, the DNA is TGTGCCAGCAGCGTAGGGGCTAGCGGGGGCCACACAGATACGCAGTATTTT.

This CDR3 is CASSPDRVKETQYF. The DNA for the CDR3 is TGTGCCAGCAGCCCGGACAGGGTAAAAGAGACCCAGTACTTC. The chain links TRBV14 to TRBJ2-5; 8 bases align to TRBD1. Per the germline V gene, CDR1 is SGHDN and CDR2 is FVKESK. The CDR3 is made up of 14 amino acids. The V segment lost 4 bases and the J segment 3 bases; nucleotides outside the gene matches: 4. The whole variable domain, filled in from reference TRBV14 and TRBJ2-5, reads EAGVTQFPSHSVIEKGQTVTLRCDPISGHDNLYWYRRVMGKEIKFLLHFVKESKQDESGMPNNRFLAERTGGTYSTLKVQPAELEDSGVYFCASSPDRVKETQYFGPGTRLLVL.

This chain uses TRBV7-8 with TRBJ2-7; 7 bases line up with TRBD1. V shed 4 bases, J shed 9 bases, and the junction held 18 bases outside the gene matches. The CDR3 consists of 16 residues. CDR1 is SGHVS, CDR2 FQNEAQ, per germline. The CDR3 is CASSSPPRGYVRLQYF. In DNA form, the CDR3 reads TGTGCCAGCAGCTCCCCACCCAGGGGGTACGTCCGTCTGCAGTACTTC.

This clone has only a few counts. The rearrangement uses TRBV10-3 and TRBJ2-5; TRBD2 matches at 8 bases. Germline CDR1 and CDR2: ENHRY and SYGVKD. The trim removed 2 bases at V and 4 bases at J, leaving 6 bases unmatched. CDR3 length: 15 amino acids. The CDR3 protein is CAISEVTSAPETQYF. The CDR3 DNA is TGTGCCATCAGTGAGGTGACTAGCGCTCCAGAGACCCAGTACTTC.

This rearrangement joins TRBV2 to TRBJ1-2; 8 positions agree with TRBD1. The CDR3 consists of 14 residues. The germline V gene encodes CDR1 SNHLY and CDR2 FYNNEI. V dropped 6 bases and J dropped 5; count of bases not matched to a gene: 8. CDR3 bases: TGTGCCAGCAGGGCTCGACAGGGGATTTATGGCTACACCTTC. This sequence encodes CASRARQGIYGYTF. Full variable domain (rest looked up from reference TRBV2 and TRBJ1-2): EPEVTQTPSHQVTQMGQEVILRCVPISNHLYFYWYRQILGQKVEFLVSFYNNEISEKSEIFDDQFSVERPDGSNFTLKIRSTKLEDSAMYFCASRARQGIYGYTFGSGTRLTVV.

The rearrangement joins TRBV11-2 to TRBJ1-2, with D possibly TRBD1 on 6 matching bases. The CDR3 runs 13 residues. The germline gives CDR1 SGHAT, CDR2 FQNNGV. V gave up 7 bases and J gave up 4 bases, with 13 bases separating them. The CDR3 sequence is CASTLGAGYGYTF. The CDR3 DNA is TGTGCCAGCACCCTGGGGGCTGGCTATGGCTACACCTTC.

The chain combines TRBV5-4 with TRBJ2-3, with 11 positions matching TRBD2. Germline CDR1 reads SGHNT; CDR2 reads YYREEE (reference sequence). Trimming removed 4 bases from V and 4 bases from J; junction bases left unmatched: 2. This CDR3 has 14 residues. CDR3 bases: TGTGCCAGCAGCAGACTAGCGGGGCCAGATACGCAGTATTTT. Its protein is CASSRLAGPDTQYF.

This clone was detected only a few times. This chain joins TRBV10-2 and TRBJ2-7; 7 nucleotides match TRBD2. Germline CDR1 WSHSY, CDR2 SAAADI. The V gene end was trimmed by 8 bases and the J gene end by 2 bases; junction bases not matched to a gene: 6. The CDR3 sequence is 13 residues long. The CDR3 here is CASRGDPAYEQYF. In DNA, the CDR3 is TGCGCCAGCCGGGGGGACCCCGCCTACGAGCAGTACTTC.

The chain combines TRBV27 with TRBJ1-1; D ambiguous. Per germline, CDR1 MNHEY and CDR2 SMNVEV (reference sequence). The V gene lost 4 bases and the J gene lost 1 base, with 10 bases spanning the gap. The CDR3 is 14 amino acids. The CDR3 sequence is CASSSNSGNTEAFF. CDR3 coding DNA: TGTGCCAGCAGTTCGAATTCGGGGAACACTGAAGCTTTCTTT.

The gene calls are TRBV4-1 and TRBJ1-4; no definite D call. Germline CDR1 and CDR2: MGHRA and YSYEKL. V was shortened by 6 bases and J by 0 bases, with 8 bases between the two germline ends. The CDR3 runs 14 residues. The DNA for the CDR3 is TGCGCCAGCAGGAGGATTCCAACTAATGAAAAACTGTTTTTT. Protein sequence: CASRRIPTNEKLFF.

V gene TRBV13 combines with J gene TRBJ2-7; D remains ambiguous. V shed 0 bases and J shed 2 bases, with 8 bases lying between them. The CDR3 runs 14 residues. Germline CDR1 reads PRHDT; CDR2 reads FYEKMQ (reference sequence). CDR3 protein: CASSLGRRAYEQYF. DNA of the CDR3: TGTGCCAGCAGCTTAGGTCGCCGGGCCTACGAGCAGTACTTC.

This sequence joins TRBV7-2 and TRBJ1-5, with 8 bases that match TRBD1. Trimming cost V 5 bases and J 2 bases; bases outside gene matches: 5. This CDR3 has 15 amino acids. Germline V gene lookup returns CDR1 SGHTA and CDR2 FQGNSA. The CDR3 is CASSRTGRGNQPQHF. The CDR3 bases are TGTGCCAGCAGCCGGACAGGGAGAGGCAATCAGCCCCAGCATTTT.

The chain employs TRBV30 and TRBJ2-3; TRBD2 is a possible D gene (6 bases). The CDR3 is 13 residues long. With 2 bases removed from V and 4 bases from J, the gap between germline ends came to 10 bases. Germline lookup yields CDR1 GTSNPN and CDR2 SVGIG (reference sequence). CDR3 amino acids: CAWSLGGADTQYF. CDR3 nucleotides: TGTGCCTGGAGTCTGGGAGGCGCAGATACGCAGTATTTT.

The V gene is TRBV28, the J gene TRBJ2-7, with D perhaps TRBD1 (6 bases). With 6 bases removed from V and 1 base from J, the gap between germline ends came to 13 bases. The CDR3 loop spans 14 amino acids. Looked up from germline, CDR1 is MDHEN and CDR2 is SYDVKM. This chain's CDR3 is CASSPQGSSYEQYF. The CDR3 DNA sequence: TGTGCCAGCAGCCCCCAGGGGAGTTCCTACGAGCAGTACTTC.

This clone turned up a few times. Here the CDR3 reads CASSLGSGSVDEQFF. In DNA form, the CDR3 reads TGTGCCAGCAGCTTAGGTAGCGGGTCGGTCGATGAGCAGTTCTTC. The chain has TRBV7-9 and TRBJ2-1, with 7 nucleotides matching TRBD2. The germline CDR1 and CDR2 sequences are SEHNR and FQNEAQ (reference sequence). The CDR3 spans 15 residues. V lost 1 base, J lost 8 bases, and 8 bases stayed unmatched.

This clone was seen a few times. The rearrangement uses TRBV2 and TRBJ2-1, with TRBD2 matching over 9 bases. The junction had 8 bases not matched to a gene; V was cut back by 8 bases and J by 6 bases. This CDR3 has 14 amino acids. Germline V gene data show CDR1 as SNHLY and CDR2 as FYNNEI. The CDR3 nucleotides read TGTGCCAGCTACCCAGCGGGAGGTACCAATGAGCAGTTCTTC. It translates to CASYPAGGTNEQFF.

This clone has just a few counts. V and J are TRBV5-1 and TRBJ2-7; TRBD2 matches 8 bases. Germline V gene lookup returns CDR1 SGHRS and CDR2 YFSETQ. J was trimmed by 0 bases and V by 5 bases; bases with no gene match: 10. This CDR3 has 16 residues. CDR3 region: CASRSGSGGGSYEQYF. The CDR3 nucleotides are TGCGCCAGCAGGTCCGGATCCGGGGGGGGCTCCTACGAGCAGTACTTC.

The CDR3 protein is CATSRDRTMSGGSYEQYF. The DNA for the CDR3 is TGTGCCACCAGCAGAGATCGGACAATGAGCGGGGGCTCCTACGAGCAGTACTTC. The V gene is TRBV15, the J gene TRBJ2-7; 8 nucleotides align to TRBD2. This CDR3 is built from 18 residues. Losses at the gene ends were 0 bases for V and 0 bases for J; bases not matched to a gene: 10. The germline CDR1 and CDR2 sequences are LNHNV and YYDKDF (reference sequence).

In nucleotides, the CDR3 is TGCGCCAGCAGCTTCCGGACTAGCGGGAATTTCAATGAGCAGTTCTTC. The encoded protein is CASSFRTSGNFNEQFF. This chain links TRBV5-1 with TRBJ2-1; TRBD2 aligns across 12 bases. The ends lost 2 bases at V and 6 bases at J; junction bases unmatched: 6. The germline CDR1 and CDR2 sequences are SGHRS and YFSETQ. The CDR3 sequence is 16 residues long.

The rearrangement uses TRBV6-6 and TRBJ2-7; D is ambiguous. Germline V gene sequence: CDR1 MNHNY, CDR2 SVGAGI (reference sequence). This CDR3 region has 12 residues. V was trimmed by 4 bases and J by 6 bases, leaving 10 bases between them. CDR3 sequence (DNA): TGTGCCAGCAGTTCATCAGTACGCGAGCAGTACTTC. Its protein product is CASSSSVREQYF.